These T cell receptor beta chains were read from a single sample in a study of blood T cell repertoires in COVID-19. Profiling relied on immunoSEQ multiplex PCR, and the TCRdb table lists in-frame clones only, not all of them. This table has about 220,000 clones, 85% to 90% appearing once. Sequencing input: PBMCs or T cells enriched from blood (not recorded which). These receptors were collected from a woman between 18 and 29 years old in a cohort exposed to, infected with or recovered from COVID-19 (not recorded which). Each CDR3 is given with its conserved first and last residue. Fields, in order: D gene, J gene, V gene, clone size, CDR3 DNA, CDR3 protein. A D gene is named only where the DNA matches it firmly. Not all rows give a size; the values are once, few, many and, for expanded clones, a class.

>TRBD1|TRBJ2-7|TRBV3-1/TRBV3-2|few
TGTGCCAGCAGCCGGGACAGGGAATTCGAGCAGTACTTC
CASSRDREFEQYF
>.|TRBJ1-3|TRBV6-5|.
TGTGCCAGCACCGCTGACGGGGGAAACACCATATATTTT
CASTADGGNTIYF
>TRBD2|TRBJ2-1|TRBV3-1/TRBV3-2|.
TGTGCCAGCAGACTTATTTCGGGAGGCAATGAGCAGTTCTTC
CASRLISGGNEQFF
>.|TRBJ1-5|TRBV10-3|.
TGTGCCATCGGTGGAGCTTCGGATCAGCCCCAGCATTTT
CAIGGASDQPQHF
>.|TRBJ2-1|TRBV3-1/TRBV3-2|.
TGTGCCAGCAGCCAAGGCCCCGGGACTTGGTTCTTC
CASSQGPGTWFF
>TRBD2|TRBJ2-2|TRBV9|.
TGTGCCAGCAGCGTAGAAGCGGGAGGGTGGACCGGGGAGCTGTTTTTT
CASSVEAGGWTGELFF
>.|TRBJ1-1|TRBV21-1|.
TGTGCCAGCTCATTCCTTCCGGGAAACACTGAAGCTTTCTTT
CASSFLPGNTEAFF
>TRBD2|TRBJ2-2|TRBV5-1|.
TGCGCCAGCAGCTTGGAGGGAGGGCGGAACACCGGGGAGCTGTTTTTT
CASSLEGGRNTGELFF
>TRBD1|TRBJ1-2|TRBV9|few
TGTGCCAGCAGCCCCCGGGACAGGGATCTTGGTTCGCTTGGCTACACCTTC
CASSPRDRDLGSLGYTF
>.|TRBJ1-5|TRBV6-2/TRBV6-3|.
TGTGCCAGCAGCTCCGGACTAGGCAATCAGCCCCAGCATTTT
CASSSGLGNQPQHF
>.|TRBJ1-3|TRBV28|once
TGTGCCAGCAGTCTCGGAGGTGGAAACACCATATATTTT
CASSLGGGNTIYF
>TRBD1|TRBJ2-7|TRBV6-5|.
TGTGCCAGCAGGACCGACAGGGGCTCCTACGAGCAGTACTTC
CASRTDRGSYEQYF
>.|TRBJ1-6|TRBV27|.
TGTGCCAGCAGTTTGTCGAGGTTCTCCTATAATTCACCCCTCCACTTT
CASSLSRFSYNSPLHF
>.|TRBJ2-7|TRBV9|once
TGTGCCAGCAGCGTAGCTGAGGGGGTCTACGAGCAGTACTTC
CASSVAEGVYEQYF
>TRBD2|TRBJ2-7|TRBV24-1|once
TGTGCCACCAGTGATCCTAGCGGGAGTGGGAACGAGCAGTACTTC
CATSDPSGSGNEQYF
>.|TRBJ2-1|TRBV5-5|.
TGTGCCAGCAGCTTGGAACCAGGGTGGTACAATGAGCAGTTCTTC
CASSLEPGWYNEQFF
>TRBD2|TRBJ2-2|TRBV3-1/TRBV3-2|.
TGTGCCAGCAGCCAAGGACTAGCGGGCCACCCGGGGAACACCGGGGAGCTGTTTTTT
CASSQGLAGHPGNTGELFF
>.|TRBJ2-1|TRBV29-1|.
TGCAGCGTTGAAGAAACAGGAAATGAGCAGTTCTTC
CSVEETGNEQFF
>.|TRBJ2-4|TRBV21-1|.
TGTGCCAGCAGCAAAGTTCGGACAGGCAAAAACATTCAGTACTTC
CASSKVRTGKNIQYF
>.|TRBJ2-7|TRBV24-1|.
TGTGCCACCAGTGAGGGCCAGGGTGAACTGGGCTACGAGCAGTACTTC
CATSEGQGELGYEQYF
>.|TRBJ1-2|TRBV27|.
TGTGCCAGCAGTTTAGCCTCCGGGGGGAGCTATGGCTACACCTTC
CASSLASGGSYGYTF
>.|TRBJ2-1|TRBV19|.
TGTGCCAGTAGTGTATTATTCGGGAATGAGCAGTTCTTC
CASSVLFGNEQFF
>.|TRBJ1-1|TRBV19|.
TGTGCCAGTAGTATCGGGACTTTGAACACTGAAGCTTTCTTT
CASSIGTLNTEAFF
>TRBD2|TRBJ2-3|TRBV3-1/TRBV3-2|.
TGTGCCAGCAGCCCGACTAGCGGGAGGGGCCAGGTGAGAGATACGCAGTATTTT
CASSPTSGRGQVRDTQYF
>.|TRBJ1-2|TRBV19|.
TGTGCCAGTAGTACGCAGGGTTATGGCTACACCTTC
CASSTQGYGYTF
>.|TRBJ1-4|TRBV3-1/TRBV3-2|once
TGTGCCAGCAGCGGACAGCTCAAACTGTTTTTT
CASSGQLKLFF
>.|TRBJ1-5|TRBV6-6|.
TGTGCCAGCAGTTACCCGCGGGACAATCAGCCCCAGCATTTT
CASSYPRDNQPQHF
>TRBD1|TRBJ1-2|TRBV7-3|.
TGTGCCAGCAGCTTCGGACAGGGGCCCTCCGGCTACACCTTC
CASSFGQGPSGYTF
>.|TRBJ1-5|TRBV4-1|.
TGCGCCAGCAGCCAGGACAGCCTTGATAGGCCCCAGCATTTT
CASSQDSLDRPQHF
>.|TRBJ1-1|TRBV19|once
TGTGCCAGTAGATCCTCAGCGGGGACTGAAGCTTTCTTT
CASRSSAGTEAFF
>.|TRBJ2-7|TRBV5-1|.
TGCGCCAGCAGCTTCGGAGGGTACGAGCAGTACTTC
CASSFGGYEQYF
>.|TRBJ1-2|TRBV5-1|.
TGCGCCAGCAGCTCAACCCGAGGGCCTGTAAACTATGGCTACACCTTC
CASSSTRGPVNYGYTF
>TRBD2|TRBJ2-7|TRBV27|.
TGTGCCAGCAGTTTATCCGGGACTAGCGGATACGAGCAGTACTTC
CASSLSGTSGYEQYF
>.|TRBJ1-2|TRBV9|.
TGTGCCAGCAGCGTAGGACATAACTATGGCTACACCTTC
CASSVGHNYGYTF
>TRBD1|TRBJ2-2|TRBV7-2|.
TGTGCCAGCAGCGCGAGGGACAGGGGAACCGGGGAGCTGTTTTTT
CASSARDRGTGELFF
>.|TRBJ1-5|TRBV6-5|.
TGTGCCAGCAGTCTAGAGTATAGCAATCAGCCCCAGCATTTT
CASSLEYSNQPQHF
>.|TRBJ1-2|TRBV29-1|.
TGCAGCGTTGTAAGTGACAGGAACTATGGCTACACCTTC
CSVVSDRNYGYTF
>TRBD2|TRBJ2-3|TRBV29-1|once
TGCAGCGCCTCTTCGGGGACTAGCGGGGTTTCCACAGATACGCAGTATTTT
CSASSGTSGVSTDTQYF
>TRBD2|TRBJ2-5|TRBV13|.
TGTGCCAGCAGCTTAAGGGCTAGCGGGAATTTAGAGACCCAGTACTTC
CASSLRASGNLETQYF
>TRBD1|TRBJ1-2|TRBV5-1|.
TGCGCCAGCAGCATGGGACAGGGAAGGGCCAACTATGGCTACACCTTC
CASSMGQGRANYGYTF
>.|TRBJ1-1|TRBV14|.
TGTGCCAGCAGGGGATTAGGGGACACTGAAGCTTTCTTT
CASRGLGDTEAFF
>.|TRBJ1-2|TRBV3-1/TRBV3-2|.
TGTGCCAGCAGCCAAGGAGAGCGGACAGCTCTCTCCTTC
CASSQGERTALSF
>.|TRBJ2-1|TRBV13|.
TGTGCCAGCAGCGAAACGCAGAACTACAATGAGCAGTTCTTC
CASSETQNYNEQFF
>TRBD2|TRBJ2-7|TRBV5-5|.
TGTGCCAGCAGCTTGGTGGAAGGCGGGAGGGAGTACTTC
CASSLVEGGREYF
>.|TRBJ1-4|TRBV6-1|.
TGTGCCAGCAGTGAAGCCTCAGGGAATGAAAAACTGTTTTTT
CASSEASGNEKLFF
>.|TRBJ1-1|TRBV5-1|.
TGCGCCAGCAGCTTTTCCCAGGGGCTAATGAACACTGAAGCTTTCTTT
CASSFSQGLMNTEAFF
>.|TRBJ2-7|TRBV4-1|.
TGCGCCAGCAGCCAAGTGCCCCGGGGCTACGAGCAGTACTTC
CASSQVPRGYEQYF
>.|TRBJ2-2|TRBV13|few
TGTGCCAGCAGCTTGCGCGGAGACACCGGGGAGCTGTTTTTT
CASSLRGDTGELFF
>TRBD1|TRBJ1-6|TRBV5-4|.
TGTGCCAGCAGCATATGGTTCGGACAGGGAAGTTCACCCCTCCACTTT
CASSIWFGQGSSPLHF
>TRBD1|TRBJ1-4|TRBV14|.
TGTGCCAGCAGCCAGTTTATAACAGGGGTGGCTGAAAAACTGTTTTTT
CASSQFITGVAEKLFF
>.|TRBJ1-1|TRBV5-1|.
TGCGCCAGCAGCTTGGTGGAGCAATACACTGAAGCTTTCTTT
CASSLVEQYTEAFF
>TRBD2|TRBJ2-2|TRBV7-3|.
TGTGCCAGCAGGTCTACTAGCGGGGTGACCGGGGAGCTGTTTTTT
CASRSTSGVTGELFF
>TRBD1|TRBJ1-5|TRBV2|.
TGTGCCAGCAGTACTTCCGGGACAGGGGGTTATAGCAATCAGCCCCAGCATTTT
CASSTSGTGGYSNQPQHF